This TCR beta chain derives from a study of graft-versus-host responses after intestinal transplantation (dated by TCRdb to the early 2020s). For context, the study as a whole: Multivisceral, liver-intestinal, or isolated intestinal transplants were received by the recipients. Anti-thymocyte globulin induction was given to all recipients, followed by maintenance tacrolimus and steroids for about 3 years. Bulk TCR-beta CDR3 sequencing was used to track graft-versus-host and host-versus-graft alloreactive T cell clones in the graft, circulation and bone marrow after intestinal transplantation. Alloreactive clones were identified by sequencing pre-transplant mixed lymphocyte reaction products and comparing them with unstimulated pre-transplant donor and recipient T cells. The cohort enrolled about two dozen intestinal transplant recipients, one of whom was a retransplant, and a few patients without pretransplant specimens were excluded. Donor T cell macrochimerism was defined as a peak of at least 4% donor T cells among recipient peripheral blood mononuclear cells. Instead of going to the commercial service, samples from a few later patients were sequenced in-house on an Illumina MiSeq and processed with MiXCR.

The library was generated by the immunoSEQ multiplex PCR assay. For most patients, genomic DNA was isolated with the Qiagen DNeasy Blood and Tissue Kit and sent frozen to Adaptive Biotechnologies for TCR sequencing. High-throughput TCR-beta CDR3 sequencing of genomic DNA from most patients was performed by Adaptive Biotechnologies. Per the source publication's procedure: TCR sequencing data were retrieved from Adaptive's ImmunoSEQ software for 18 patients, whereas three other patients were processed with MiXCR and VDJtools. To correct CD4 versus CD8 sorting errors, sequences present in both subsets at a frequency ratio below 5:1 were removed. CDR3 nucleotide sequences shared by donor and recipient were removed because the origin of these sequences could not be assigned. At least 2-fold expansion over unstimulated cells and a minimum CFSE-low frequency of 0.002% (template counts) or 0.001% (read counts) were required for clones to be classified as alloreactive. Clones detected in sequenced pre-transplant spleen, lymph node, or MLR CFSE-low populations of the donor or recipient were defined as mappable. The cumulative frequency of alloreactive clones was calculated as a percentage of all sequences, weighted by copy number. Drawn from immuneACCESS, this table holds only the in-frame rearrangements with V and J called that TCRdb kept. Clones are partly lost; checked studies trace under half to an unresolved V gene and leave the rest unexplained. Clone size and the V and J calls come from that table; the DNA yielded D and trimming. Within this sample are 95,000 to 150,000 clones, with roughly 95% of them counted one time only. Of the sample, 2.5% to 3.5% falls within the top ten clones.

Study-wide findings and limitations: High GvH to HvG T cell clonal ratios were observed in the allografts of patients with donor T cell macrochimerism. GvH clones were detected in recipient bone marrow, and some of these GvH clones were observed earlier in ileal mucosa or blood, consistent with an intestinal mucosal origin. The conclusions were limited by the relatively low number and heterogeneity of the intestinal transplant patients. Early after transplant, declines in HvG clones were associated with peak levels of circulating GvH clones.

Regarding this clone: This receptor's antigen is unknown. Per-base quality was not reported, and no clone a single base away is much larger than it.

The sample's time point, from its label and the paper: cells obtained before transplantation from donor or recipient. CD3+CD4+ and CD3+CD8+ populations were FACS-sorted from unstimulated pre-transplant donor and recipient cells taken from spleen or lymph nodes. This sequence was found in a human donor who received an intestinal transplant. The specimen comprised unstimulated CD8+ T cells sorted from spleen or lymph node cells, sampled before intestinal transplant.

The nucleotide sequence reads TGTGCCAGCAGTTTCTACAGGGGAATCACCTACGAGCAGTACTTC. This yields the protein CASSFYRGITYEQYF. The sequence links TRBV27 to TRBJ2-7; 7 middle bases align to TRBD1. CDR1 and CDR2 were assigned from the germline V gene (reference sequence) as MNHEY and SMNVEV. V and J are trimmed by 3 bases and 2 bases, and the gene matches miss 7 bases of the junction. The CDR3 goes from the cysteine to the phenylalanine over 15 residues. The sequence is cut down to CDR3 DNA, 45 bases in frame from base 1.